This T cell receptor beta chain originates from a study of blood T cells in healthy people across ages. Whole-study context: Template switching picked up about one barcoded beta molecule for each two T cells. Study results and limitations: Investigators treated diversity estimates from one million T cells as underestimates. Long-lived and aged donors differed, with more naive CD4+ cells and higher diversity in the long-lived.

As to this clonotype: Its antigen is not known.

The germline CDR1 and CDR2 sequences are LGHDT and YNNKEL (reference sequence). CDR3 length: 13 amino acids. V dropped 1 base and J dropped 4 bases, with 7 bases sitting between them. Together with a sample-barcoded 5' primer, a J-beta primer mix was included in a second PCR lasting about 6 to 11 cycles. TCRdb redid the calling of the 5' RACE reads with MiXCR, one entry per CDR3 protein. Among about 1.4 million distinct CDR3 sequences listed, 45% to 70% were seen once. The V call is TRBV3-1, the J call TRBJ2-5; no firm D call. The sequence came from a man aged 18-30 years in good health. Sequencing was carried out using blood. This CDR3 reads CASSQGASETQYF. As DNA, the CDR3 is TGTGCCAGCAGCCAAGGGGCTTCAGAGACCCAGTACTTC.